What follows describes a single T cell receptor (beta chain). This specimen belongs to a study of T cells in Graves' hyperthyroidism and ophthalmopathy. On the study more broadly: Peripheral blood was collected at initial diagnosis, before any treatment.

RNA transcripts were the template for amplifying TCR beta CDR3 regions. HTBI primers were used for first-round RT-PCR of the TCR CDR3. MiXCR, run by TCRdb on the multiplex PCR reads, gives a single entry per CDR3 protein. In the table there are more than 500,000 distinct CDR3 sequences, around 16% of which are singletons. Source material for PBMCs was over 8 ml fresh peripheral blood. This CDR3 comprises 14 residues. The V gene lost 7 bases and the J gene lost 4 bases, with 14 bases spanning the gap. Germline V gene lookup returns CDR1 SGHDT and CDR2 YYEEEE. The sequence derives from a woman aged 25 to 45 with Graves' ophthalmopathy. This chain connects TRBV5-6 to TRBJ2-2; the D gene could be TRBD1 or TRBD2 (5 bases each). Material for sequencing was blood. The CDR3 is CASGDGPLTGELFF. The CDR3 DNA reads TGTGCCAGCGGGGACGGACCCCTCACCGGGGAGCTGTTTTTT.